This T cell receptor beta chain was captured in a study of blood T cell repertoires in COVID-19. Turning to the study itself: Acute-phase and convalescent COVID-19 samples originated in the United States, Italy and Spain.

This clone has a single count. Sequencing used immunoSEQ multiplex PCR; TCRdb keeps in-frame clones, though not all of them. The sample yields about 270,000 clones, approximately 86% seen once. Trimming left V 3 bases short and J 0 bases short, with 9 bases between. The CDR3 has 14 amino acids. Germline CDR1 is SGDLS and CDR2 is YYNGEE. The sequenced sample was peripheral blood. The chain couples TRBV9 to TRBJ1-2, with a tentative D call TRBD1 (6 bases). This receptor was obtained from a man aged 35 to 55 with active or convalescent COVID-19. CDR3 sequence (DNA): TGTGCCAGCAGCGACAACAGGGCTAACTATGGCTACACCTTC. Its translation is CASSDNRANYGYTF.